This T cell receptor (beta chain) is from a study of control samples from healthy donors and cancer patients. Assay used: immunoSEQ multiplex PCR; TCRdb lists only in-frame clones, some missing. The table records about 150,000 clones, approximately 86% of them present only once. Sequenced input: blood. This sequence was found in a man between 18 and 29 years old in good health.

The CDR3 bases are TGCGCCAGCAGCTCGGAAGGACAGGGTATCATGAACACTGAAGCTTTCTTT. The encoded protein is CASSSEGQGIMNTEAFF. V is TRBV5-1 and J is TRBJ1-1; TRBD1 matches at 8 bases. This CDR3 comprises 17 residues. The germline V gene has CDR1 SGHRS and CDR2 YFSETQ. After removal of 3 bases from V and 0 bases from J, the junction contained 10 bases not matched to a gene. The complete variable domain, with remaining parts taken from reference TRBV5-1 and TRBJ1-1, reads KAGVTQTPRYLIKTRGQQVTLSCSPISGHRSVSWYQQTPGQGLQFLFEYFSETQRNKGNFPGRFSGRQFSNSRSEMNVSTLELGDSALYLCASSSEGQGIMNTEAFFGQGTRLTVV.